The 7 T cell receptor beta chains listed next were all sequenced from one sample in a study of graft-versus-host responses after intestinal transplantation. No antigen has been assigned to these receptors. Libraries were prepared by immunoSEQ multiplex PCR; TCRdb keeps only in-frame clonotypes and omits some of them. This sample has more than 90,000 clones, with 90% to 95% found just once. The input for sequencing was unstimulated CD8+ T cells sorted from spleen or lymph node cells, taken before transplant. The source of these receptors is a human donor who was the organ donor for an intestinal transplant.

The chain couples TRBV23-1 to TRBJ1-5; D may be TRBD1 (5 bases). TRBV23-1 is flagged as an ORF with uncertain function. Trimming removed 0 bases from V and 5 bases from J, with 17 bases in between. The CDR3 covers 17 residues. CDR3 sequence reads: CASSQSGPPAVYQPQHF. As DNA, the CDR3 is TGCGCCAGCAGTCAATCGGGGCCCCCGGCGGTTTATCAGCCCCAGCATTTT.

This clone has only one observation. The chain joins TRBV5-4 to TRBJ1-1; D not resolved. Germline CDR1 is SGHNT and CDR2 is YYREEE (reference sequence). The V gene lost 4 bases and the J gene lost 1 base, with 5 bases spanning the gap. The CDR3 runs to 12 residues. The chain's CDR3 is CASSPENTEAFF. The DNA for the CDR3 is TGTGCCAGCAGCCCCGAGAACACTGAAGCTTTCTTT.

This rearrangement joins TRBV4-3 to TRBJ1-1; D remains unclear. CDR3 length equals 14 residues. Trimming cost V 1 base and J 4 bases, with 10 bases left between them. Germline V gene sequence: CDR1 LGHNA, CDR2 YSLEER. The CDR3: CASSQVRAGTEAFF. In DNA, the CDR3 is TGCGCCAGCAGCCAAGTAAGGGCGGGCACTGAAGCTTTCTTT.

The chain employs TRBV5-6 and TRBJ2-7; a possible D gene is TRBD2 (5 bases). CDR3 size: 11 residues. Per germline, CDR1 SGHDT and CDR2 YYEEEE. The V and J ends lost 5 bases and 7 bases respectively, with 10 bases between them. Here the CDR3 reads CASSDGGEQYF. CDR3 bases: TGTGCCAGCAGTGACGGAGGAGAGCAGTACTTC.

CDR3 in DNA: TGTGCCAGCAGCGTAGATTCTCTGGGAGGACTAGAGCTGTTTTTT. Translating it yields CASSVDSLGGLELFF. The V and J genes are TRBV9 and TRBJ2-2, with a weak D call TRBD2 (6 bases). V was clipped by 0 bases and J by 11 bases, with 17 bases between them. There are 15 residues in the CDR3. Germline V gene sequence: CDR1 SGDLS, CDR2 YYNGEE.

The chain is built from TRBV7-8 and TRBJ2-3; D might be TRBD2 (6 bases). The CDR3 loop spans 16 amino acids. Trimming removed 2 bases from V and 0 bases from J, with 12 bases in between. Germline CDR1 is SGHVS and CDR2 is FQNEAQ. The CDR3 sequence is CASSLSGPLSTDTQYF. In DNA form, the CDR3 reads TGTGCCAGCAGCTTAAGCGGGCCTCTTAGCACAGATACGCAGTATTTT.

V gene TRBV4-1 combines with J gene TRBJ2-1; 11 nucleotides line up with TRBD2. Germline-derived CDR1 and CDR2 are MGHRA and YSYEKL. V dropped 5 bases and J dropped 7; count of bases not matched to a gene: 7. The CDR3 has 15 amino acids. CDR3 loop: CASSVRLAGGNEQFF. CDR3 nucleotide sequence: TGCGCCAGCAGCGTACGTCTAGCGGGAGGTAATGAGCAGTTCTTC.